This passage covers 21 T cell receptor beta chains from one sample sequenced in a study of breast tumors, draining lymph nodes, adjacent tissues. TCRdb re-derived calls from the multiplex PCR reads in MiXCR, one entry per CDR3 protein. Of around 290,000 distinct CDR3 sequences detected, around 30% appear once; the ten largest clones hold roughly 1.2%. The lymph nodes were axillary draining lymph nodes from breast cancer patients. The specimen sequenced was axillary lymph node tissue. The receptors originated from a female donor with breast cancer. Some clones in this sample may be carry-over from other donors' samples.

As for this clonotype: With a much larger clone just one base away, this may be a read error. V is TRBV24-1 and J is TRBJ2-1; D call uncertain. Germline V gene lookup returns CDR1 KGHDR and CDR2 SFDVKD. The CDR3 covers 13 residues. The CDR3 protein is CATGTGLYNERFF. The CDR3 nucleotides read TGTGCCACCGGAACCGGGCTATACAATGAGCGGTTCTTC.

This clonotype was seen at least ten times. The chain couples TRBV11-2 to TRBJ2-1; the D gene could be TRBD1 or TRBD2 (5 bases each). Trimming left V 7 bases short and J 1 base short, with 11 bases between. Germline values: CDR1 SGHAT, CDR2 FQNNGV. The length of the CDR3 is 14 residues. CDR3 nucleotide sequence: TGTGCCAGCAACCGGGACCCATCCTACAATGAGCAGTTCTTC. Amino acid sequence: CASNRDPSYNEQFF.

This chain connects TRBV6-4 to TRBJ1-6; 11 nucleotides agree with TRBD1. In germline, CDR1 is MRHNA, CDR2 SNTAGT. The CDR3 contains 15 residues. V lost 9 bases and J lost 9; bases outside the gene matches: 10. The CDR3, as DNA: TGTGCCAGTCAGGACAGGGGGCGATCGGGTTCACCCCTCCACTTT. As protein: CASQDRGRSGSPLHF.

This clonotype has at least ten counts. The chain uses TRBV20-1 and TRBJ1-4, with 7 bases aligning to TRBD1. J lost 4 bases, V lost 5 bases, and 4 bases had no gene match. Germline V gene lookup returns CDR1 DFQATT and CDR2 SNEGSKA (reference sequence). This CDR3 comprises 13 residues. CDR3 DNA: TGCAGTGCTCCGGGACAGAATAATGAAAAACTGTTTTTT. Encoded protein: CSAPGQNNEKLFF.

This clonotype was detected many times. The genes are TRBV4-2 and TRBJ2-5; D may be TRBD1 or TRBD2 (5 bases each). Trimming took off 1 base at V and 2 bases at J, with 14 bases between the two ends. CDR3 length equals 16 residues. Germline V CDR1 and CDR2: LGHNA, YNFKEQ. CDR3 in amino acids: CASSQVLGEYQETQYF. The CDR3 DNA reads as TGTGCCAGCAGCCAAGTTTTGGGGGAGTATCAAGAGACCCAGTACTTC.

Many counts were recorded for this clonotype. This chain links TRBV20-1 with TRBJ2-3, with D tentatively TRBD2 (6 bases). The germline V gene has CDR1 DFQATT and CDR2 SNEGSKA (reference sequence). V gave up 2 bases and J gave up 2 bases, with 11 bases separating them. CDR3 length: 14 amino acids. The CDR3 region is CSARRGGTTDTQYF. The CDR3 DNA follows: TGCAGTGCTAGAAGAGGAGGGACCACAGATACGCAGTATTTT.

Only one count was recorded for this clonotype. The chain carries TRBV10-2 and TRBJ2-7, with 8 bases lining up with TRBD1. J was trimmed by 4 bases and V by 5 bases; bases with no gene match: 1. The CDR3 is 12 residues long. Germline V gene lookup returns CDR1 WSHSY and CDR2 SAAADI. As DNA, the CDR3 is TGCGCCAGCAGTACAGGGGGTTACGAGCAGTACGTC. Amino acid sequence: CASSTGGYEQYV.

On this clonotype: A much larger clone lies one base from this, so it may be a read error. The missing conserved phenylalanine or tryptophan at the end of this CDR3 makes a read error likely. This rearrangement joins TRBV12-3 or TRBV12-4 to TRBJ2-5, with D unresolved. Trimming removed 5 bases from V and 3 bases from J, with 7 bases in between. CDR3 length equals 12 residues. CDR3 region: CASSPAEETQYS. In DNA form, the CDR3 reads TGTGCCAGCAGTCCCGCTGAAGAGACCCAGTACTCC.

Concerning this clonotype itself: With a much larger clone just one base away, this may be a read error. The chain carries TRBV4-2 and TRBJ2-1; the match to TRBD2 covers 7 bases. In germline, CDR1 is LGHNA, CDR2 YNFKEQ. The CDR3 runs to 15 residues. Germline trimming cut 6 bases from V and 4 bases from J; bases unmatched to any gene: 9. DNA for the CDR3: TGTGCCAGCAGGACCCGACTAGCCGGTTACAATGAGCAGTTCTTC. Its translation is CASRTRLAGYNEQFF.

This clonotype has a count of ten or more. The CDR3 loop is CASSLGYNNEQFF. The CDR3 DNA sequence: TGTGCCAGCAGCTTAGGTTATAACAATGAGCAGTTCTTC. The J gene is TRBJ2-1, the V gene TRBV11-3; D ambiguous. The germline V gene has CDR1 SGHNT and CDR2 YENEEA. The CDR3 has 13 residues. Trimming removed 1 base from V and 5 bases from J, with 6 bases in between.

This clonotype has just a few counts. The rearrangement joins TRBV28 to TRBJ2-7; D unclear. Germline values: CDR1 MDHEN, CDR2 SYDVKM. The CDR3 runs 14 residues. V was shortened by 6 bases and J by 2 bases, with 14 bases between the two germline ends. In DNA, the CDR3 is TGTGCCAGCAGAATAAACGACGCAACCTACGAGCAGTACTTC. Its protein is CASRINDATYEQYF.

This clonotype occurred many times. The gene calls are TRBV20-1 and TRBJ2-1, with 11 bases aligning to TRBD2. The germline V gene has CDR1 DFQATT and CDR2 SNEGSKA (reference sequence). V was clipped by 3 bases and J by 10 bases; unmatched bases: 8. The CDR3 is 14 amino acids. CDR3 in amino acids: CSASIAGGPGEQFF. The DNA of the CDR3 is TGCAGTGCTAGTATAGCGGGAGGGCCGGGGGAGCAGTTCTTC.

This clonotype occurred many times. CDR3 coding DNA: TGCAGTGCTCAGACAGGGGCCGACTTATACGAGCAGTACTTC. Its translation is CSAQTGADLYEQYF. This chain links TRBV20-1 with TRBJ2-7; TRBD1 agrees at 8 bases. Germline CDR1 is DFQATT and CDR2 is SNEGSKA (reference sequence). V trimming: 5 bases; J trimming: 4 bases; junction bases outside the gene matches: 10. The CDR3 covers 14 residues.

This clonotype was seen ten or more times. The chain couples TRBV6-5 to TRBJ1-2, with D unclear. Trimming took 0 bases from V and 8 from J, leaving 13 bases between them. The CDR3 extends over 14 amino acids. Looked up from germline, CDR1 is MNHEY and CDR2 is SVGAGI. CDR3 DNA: TGTGCCAGCAGTTACTCGAAGGGCAATCCAGGCTACACCTTC. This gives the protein CASSYSKGNPGYTF.

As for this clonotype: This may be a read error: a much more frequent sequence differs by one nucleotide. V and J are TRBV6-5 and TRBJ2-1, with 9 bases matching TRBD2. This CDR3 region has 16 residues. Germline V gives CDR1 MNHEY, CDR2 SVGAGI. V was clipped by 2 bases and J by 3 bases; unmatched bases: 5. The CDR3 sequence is CASSYEASGDYNEQFF. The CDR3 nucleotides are TGTGCCAGCAGTTACGAGGCTAGCGGGGACTACAATGAGCAGTTCTTC.

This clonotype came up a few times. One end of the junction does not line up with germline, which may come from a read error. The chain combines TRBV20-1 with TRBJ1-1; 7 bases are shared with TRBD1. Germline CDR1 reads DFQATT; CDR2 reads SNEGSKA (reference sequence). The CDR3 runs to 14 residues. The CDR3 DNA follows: TGCGGTGCCGAGACAGGGCAATTGAACACTGAAGCTTTCTTT. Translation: CGAETGQLNTEAFF.

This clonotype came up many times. CDR3 in amino acids: CASSETSGTSYEQYF. The DNA for the CDR3 is TGTGCCAGCAGTGAGACTAGCGGGACATCCTACGAGCAGTACTTC. This sequence joins TRBV2 and TRBJ2-7; 11 bases align to TRBD2. The CDR3 loop spans 15 amino acids. After removal of 3 bases from V and 1 base from J, the junction contained 2 bases not matched to a gene. The germline CDR1 and CDR2 sequences are SNHLY and FYNNEI.

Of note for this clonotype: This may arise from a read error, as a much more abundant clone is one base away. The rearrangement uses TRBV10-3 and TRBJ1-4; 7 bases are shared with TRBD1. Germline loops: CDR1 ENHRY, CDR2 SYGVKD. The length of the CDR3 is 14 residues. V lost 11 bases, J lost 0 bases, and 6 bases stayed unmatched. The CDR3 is CAGRQGSTNEKLFF. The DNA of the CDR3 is TGTGCCGGCCGACAGGGATCAACTAATGAAAAACTGTTTTTT.

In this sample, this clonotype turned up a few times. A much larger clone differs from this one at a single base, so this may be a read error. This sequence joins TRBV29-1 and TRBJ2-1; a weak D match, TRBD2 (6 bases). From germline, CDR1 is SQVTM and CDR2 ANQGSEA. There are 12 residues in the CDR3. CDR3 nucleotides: TGCAGCGTTAGGAGGGTAAACAATGGGCAGTTCTTC. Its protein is CSVRRVNNGQFF.

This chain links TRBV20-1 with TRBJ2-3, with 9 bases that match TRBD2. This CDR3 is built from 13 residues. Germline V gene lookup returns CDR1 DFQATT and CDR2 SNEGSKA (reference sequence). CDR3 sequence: CSALAGVGDTQYF. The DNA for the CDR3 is TGCAGCGCCTTAGCGGGAGTTGGTGATACGCAGTATTTT.

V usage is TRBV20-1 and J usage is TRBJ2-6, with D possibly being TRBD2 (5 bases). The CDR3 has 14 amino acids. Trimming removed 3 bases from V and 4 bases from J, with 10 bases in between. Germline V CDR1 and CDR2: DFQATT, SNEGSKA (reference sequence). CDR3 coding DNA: TGCAGTGCTAGTTTCCAGCGGGGGGCCAACGTCCTGACTTTC. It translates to CSASFQRGANVLTF.